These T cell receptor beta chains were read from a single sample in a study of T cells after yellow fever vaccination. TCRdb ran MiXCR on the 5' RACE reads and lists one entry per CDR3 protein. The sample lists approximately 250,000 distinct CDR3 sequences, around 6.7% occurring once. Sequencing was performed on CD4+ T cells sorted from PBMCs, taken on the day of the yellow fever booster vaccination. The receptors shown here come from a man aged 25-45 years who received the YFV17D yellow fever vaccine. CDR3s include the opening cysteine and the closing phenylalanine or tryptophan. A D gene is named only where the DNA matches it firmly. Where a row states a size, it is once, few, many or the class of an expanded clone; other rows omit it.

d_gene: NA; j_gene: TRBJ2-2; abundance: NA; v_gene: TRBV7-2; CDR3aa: CASSPARPYGELFF; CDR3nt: TGTGCCAGCAGCCCCGCGCGGCCTTACGGGGAGCTGTTTTTT
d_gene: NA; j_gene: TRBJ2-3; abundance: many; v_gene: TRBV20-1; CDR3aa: CSAHRSQDTQYF; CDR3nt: TGCAGTGCTCACCGTTCCCAAGATACGCAGTATTTT
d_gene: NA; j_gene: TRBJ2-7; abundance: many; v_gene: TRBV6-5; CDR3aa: CASLQGGEQYF; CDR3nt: TGTGCCAGCCTCCAGGGGGGCGAGCAGTACTTC
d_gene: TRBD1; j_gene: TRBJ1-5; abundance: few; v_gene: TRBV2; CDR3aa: CASSEGQGSYNQPQHF; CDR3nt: TGTGCCAGCAGTGAAGGACAGGGCTCATACAATCAGCCCCAGCATTTT
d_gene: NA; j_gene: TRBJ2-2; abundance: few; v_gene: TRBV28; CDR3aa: CASSPHANTGELFF; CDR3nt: TGTGCCAGCAGTCCTCATGCGAACACCGGGGAGCTGTTTTTT
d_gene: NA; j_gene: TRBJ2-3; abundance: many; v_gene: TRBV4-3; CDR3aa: CASSQDGTSGWADTQYF; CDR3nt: TGCGCCAGCAGCCAAGATGGGACCAGCGGGTGGGCAGATACGCAGTATTTT
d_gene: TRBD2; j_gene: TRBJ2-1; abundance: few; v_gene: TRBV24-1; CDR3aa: CATSGTSGDYGEQFF; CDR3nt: TGTGCCACCAGTGGGACTAGCGGGGATTACGGTGAGCAGTTCTTC
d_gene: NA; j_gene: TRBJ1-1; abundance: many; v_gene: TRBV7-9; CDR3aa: CASSFGEGTEAFF; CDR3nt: TGTGCCAGCAGCTTTGGGGAGGGCACTGAAGCTTTCTTT
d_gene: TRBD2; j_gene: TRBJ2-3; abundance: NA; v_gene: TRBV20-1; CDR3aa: CSASPPGLGADTQYF; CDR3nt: TGCAGTGCTAGTCCGCCGGGACTAGGAGCAGATACGCAGTATTTT
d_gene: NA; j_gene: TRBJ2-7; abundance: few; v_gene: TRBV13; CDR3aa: CASSPPWGAAFYEQYF; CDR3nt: TGTGCCAGCAGCCCGCCCTGGGGAGCGGCCTTCTACGAGCAGTACTTC
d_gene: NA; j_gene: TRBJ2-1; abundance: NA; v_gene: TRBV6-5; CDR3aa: CASSYLRDSARRYNEQFF; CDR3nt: TGTGCCAGCAGTTACCTGAGGGATTCAGCGCGGCGATACAATGAGCAGTTCTTC
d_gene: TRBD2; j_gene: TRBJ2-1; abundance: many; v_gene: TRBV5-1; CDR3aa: CASRVAGGEYNEQFF; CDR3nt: TGCGCCAGCAGGGTAGCGGGAGGGGAGTACAATGAGCAGTTCTTC
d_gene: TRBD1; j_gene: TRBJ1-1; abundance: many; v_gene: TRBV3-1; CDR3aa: CASSHSGQGHTEAFF; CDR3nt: TGTGCCAGCAGCCATTCGGGACAGGGACACACTGAAGCTTTCTTT
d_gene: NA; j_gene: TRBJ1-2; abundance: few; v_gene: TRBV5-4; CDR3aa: CASSSLANDGYTF; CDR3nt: TGTGCCAGCAGCTCCCTTGCTAACGACGGCTACACCTTC
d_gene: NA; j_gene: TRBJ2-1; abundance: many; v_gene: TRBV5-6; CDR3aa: CASSLARVDEQFF; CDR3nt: TGTGCCAGCAGCTTGGCCAGGGTTGATGAGCAGTTCTTC
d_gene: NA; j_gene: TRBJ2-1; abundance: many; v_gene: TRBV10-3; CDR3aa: CAISHGSYNEQFF; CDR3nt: TGTGCCATCAGCCACGGTAGCTACAATGAGCAGTTCTTC
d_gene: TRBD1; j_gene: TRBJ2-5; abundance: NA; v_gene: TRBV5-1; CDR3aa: CASSLETGGLETQYF; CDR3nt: TGCGCCAGCAGCTTGGAGACAGGGGGCTTGGAGACCCAGTACTTC
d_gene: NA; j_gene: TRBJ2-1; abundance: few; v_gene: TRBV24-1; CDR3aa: CATSDPALTSSAGNEQFF; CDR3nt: TGTGCCACCAGTGATCCCGCGTTGACTAGTAGTGCGGGCAATGAGCAGTTCTTC
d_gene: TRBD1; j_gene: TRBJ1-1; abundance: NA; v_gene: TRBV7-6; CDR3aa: CASSAQQGSTEAFF; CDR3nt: TGTGCCAGCAGCGCCCAACAGGGGAGCACTGAAGCTTTCTTT
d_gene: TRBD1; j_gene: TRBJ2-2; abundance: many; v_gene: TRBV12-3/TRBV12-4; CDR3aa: CASSTWTGTGELFF; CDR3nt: TGTGCCAGCAGTACCTGGACAGGCACCGGGGAGCTGTTTTTT
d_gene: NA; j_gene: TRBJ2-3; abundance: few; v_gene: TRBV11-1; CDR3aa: CATEPYSSDTQYF; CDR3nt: TGTGCCACCGAACCTTACTCTAGCGATACGCAGTATTTT
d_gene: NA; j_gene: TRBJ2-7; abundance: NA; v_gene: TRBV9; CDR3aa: CASSLVPHSYEQYF; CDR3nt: TGTGCCAGCAGCCTTGTGCCCCACTCCTACGAGCAGTACTTC
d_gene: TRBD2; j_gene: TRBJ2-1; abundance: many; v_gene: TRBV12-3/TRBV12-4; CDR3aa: CASSPGGTSGIYNEQFF; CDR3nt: TGTGCCAGCAGCCCTGGAGGGACTAGCGGGATCTACAATGAGCAGTTCTTC
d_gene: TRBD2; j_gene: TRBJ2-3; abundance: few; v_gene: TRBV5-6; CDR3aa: CASSPSGLAGGWNTDTQYF; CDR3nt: TGTGCCAGCAGCCCCTCGGGACTAGCGGGAGGCTGGAACACAGATACGCAGTATTTT
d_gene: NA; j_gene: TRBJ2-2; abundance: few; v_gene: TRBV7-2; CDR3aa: CASSLSRTNTGELFF; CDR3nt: TGTGCCAGCAGCTTAAGCAGGACGAACACCGGGGAGCTGTTTTTT
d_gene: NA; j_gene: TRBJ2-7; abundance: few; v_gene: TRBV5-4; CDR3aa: CASSLGRRQEQYF; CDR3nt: TGTGCCAGCAGCTTAGGGCGTCGTCAAGAGCAGTACTTC
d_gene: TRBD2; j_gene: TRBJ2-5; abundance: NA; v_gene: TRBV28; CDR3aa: CASSFWRTGGAQETQYF; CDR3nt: TGTGCCAGCAGTTTTTGGAGGACGGGAGGGGCCCAAGAGACCCAGTACTTC
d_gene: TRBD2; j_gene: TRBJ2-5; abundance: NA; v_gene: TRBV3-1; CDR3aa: CASSQDGWREGPETQYF; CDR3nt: TGTGCCAGCAGCCAAGATGGCTGGCGGGAGGGCCCGGAGACCCAGTACTTC
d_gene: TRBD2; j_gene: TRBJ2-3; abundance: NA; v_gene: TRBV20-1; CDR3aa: CSASLADTDTQYF; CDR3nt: TGCAGTGCATCCCTAGCGGACACAGATACGCAGTATTTT
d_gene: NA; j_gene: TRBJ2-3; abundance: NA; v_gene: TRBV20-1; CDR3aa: CSARVPGADTQYF; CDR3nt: TGCAGTGCTAGAGTTCCGGGAGCAGATACGCAGTATTTT
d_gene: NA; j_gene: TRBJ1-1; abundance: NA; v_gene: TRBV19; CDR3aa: CASSIEGRALAAAFF; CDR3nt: TGTGCCAGTAGTATAGAGGGCAGGGCCCTCGCAGCGGCTTTCTTT
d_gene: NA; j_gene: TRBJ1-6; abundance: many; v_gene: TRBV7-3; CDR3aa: CASSEDTDSPLHF; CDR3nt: TGTGCCAGCAGCGAGGACACTGATTCACCCCTCCACTTT
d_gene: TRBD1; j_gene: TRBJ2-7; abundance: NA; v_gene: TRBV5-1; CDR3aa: CASSAGTGGTYEQYF; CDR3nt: TGCGCCAGCAGCGCTGGGACAGGGGGTACCTACGAGCAGTACTTC
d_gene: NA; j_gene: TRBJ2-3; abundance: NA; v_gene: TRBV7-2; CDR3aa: CASSSTVGPPPRDTQYF; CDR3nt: TGTGCCAGCAGCTCGACCGTAGGCCCGCCTCCTCGGGATACGCAGTATTTT
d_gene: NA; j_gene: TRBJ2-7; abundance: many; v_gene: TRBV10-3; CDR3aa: CAISEGLLGSYEQYF; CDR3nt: TGTGCCATCAGTGAGGGACTCCTGGGCTCCTACGAGCAGTACTTC
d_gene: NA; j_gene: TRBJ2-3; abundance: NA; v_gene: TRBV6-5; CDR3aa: CASSFDRTASTDTQYF; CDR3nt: TGTGCCAGCAGTTTTGACAGGACAGCTAGCACAGATACGCAGTATTTT
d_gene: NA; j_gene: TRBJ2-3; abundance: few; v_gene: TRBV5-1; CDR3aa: CASSLGGSQDTQYF; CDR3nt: TGCGCCAGCAGCTTGGGTGGTAGCCAAGATACGCAGTATTTT
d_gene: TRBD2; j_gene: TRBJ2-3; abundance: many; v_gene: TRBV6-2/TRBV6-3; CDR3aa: CASTPQREVTDTQYF; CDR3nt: TGTGCCAGCACACCCCAGCGGGAGGTCACAGATACGCAGTATTTT
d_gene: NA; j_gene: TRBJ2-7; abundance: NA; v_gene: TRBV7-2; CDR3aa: CASSFEGYEQYF; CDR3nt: TGTGCCAGCAGCTTCGAGGGGTACGAGCAGTACTTC
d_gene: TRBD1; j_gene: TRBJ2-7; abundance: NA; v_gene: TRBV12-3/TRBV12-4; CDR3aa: CASSPGQGINEQYF; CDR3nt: TGTGCCAGCAGTCCGGGACAGGGGATTAACGAGCAGTACTTC
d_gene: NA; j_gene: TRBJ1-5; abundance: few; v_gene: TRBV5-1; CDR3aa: CASYRRGRPGPQHF; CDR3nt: TGCGCCAGCTACCGGCGGGGCCGCCCGGGGCCCCAGCATTTT
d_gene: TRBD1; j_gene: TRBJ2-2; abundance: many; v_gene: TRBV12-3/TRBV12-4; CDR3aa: CASSPPGTGWELFF; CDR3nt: TGTGCCAGCAGTCCACCTGGGACAGGGTGGGAGCTGTTTTTT
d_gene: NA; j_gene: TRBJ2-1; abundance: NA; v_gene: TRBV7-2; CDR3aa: CASSLGGTSNYNEQFF; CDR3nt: TGTGCCAGCAGCTTAGGGGGGACGTCCAACTACAATGAGCAGTTCTTC
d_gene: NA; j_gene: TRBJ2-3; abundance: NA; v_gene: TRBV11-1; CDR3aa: CASRRTRVRTARTDTQYF; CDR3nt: TGTGCCAGCAGAAGGACCCGCGTGCGGACGGCGAGAACAGATACGCAGTATTTT
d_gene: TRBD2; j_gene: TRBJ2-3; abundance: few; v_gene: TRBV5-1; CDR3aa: CASRLLQGGPSPDTQYF; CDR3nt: TGCGCCAGCAGACTGCTGCAGGGAGGGCCATCGCCAGATACGCAGTATTTT
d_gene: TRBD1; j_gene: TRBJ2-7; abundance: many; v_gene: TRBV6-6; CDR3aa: CASGGTGGSEQYF; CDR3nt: TGTGCCAGCGGAGGGACAGGGGGGTCCGAGCAGTACTTC
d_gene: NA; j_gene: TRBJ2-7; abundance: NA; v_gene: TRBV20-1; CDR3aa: CSAITGNPYEQYF; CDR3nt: TGCAGTGCGATAACAGGGAACCCCTACGAGCAGTACTTC
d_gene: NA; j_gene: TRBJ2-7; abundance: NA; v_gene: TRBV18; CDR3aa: CASFNTAGFHEQYF; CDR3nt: TGTGCCAGCTTTAACACAGCAGGTTTCCACGAGCAGTACTTC
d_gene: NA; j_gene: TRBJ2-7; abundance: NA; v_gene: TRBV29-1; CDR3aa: CSAYQQGVEQYF; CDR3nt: TGCAGCGCGTATCAACAAGGCGTCGAGCAGTACTTC
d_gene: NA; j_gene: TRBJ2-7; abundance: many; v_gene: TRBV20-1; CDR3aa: CSARDASSHEQYF; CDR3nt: TGCAGTGCTAGAGATGCTAGCTCCCACGAGCAGTACTTC
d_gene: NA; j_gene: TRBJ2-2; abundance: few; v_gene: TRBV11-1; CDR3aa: CASSLALDTGELFF; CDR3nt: TGTGCCAGCAGCTTAGCTCTAGACACCGGGGAGCTGTTTTTT
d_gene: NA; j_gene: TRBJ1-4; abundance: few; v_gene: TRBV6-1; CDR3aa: CASSNSPERNEKLFF; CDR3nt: TGTGCCAGCAGTAATTCACCGGAGAGAAATGAAAAACTGTTTTTT
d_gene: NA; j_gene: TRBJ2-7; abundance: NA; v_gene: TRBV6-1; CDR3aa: CASGVWTYEQYF; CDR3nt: TGTGCCAGCGGGGTATGGACCTACGAGCAGTACTTC
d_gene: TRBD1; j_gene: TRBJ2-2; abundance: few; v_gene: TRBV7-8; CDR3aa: CASSETTGGIAGELFF; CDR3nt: TGTGCCAGCAGCGAAACGACAGGGGGGATTGCCGGGGAGCTGTTTTTT
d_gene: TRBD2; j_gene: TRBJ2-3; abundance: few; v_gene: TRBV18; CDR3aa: CASARGASGRSTDTQYF; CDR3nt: TGTGCCAGCGCCCGTGGGGCTAGCGGGAGGTCCACAGATACGCAGTATTTT
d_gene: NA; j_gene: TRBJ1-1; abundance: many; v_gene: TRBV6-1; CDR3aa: CASSSLAEKTEAFF; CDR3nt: TGTGCCAGCAGCTCCCTCGCCGAGAAGACTGAAGCTTTCTTT
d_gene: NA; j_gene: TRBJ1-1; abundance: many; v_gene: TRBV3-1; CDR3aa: CASSQAGGKAEAFF; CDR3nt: TGTGCCAGCAGCCAAGCTGGGGGCAAGGCTGAAGCTTTCTTT
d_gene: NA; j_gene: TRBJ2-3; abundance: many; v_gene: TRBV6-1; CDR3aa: CATHAGGDTDTQYF; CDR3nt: TGTGCCACCCACGCGGGCGGTGACACAGATACGCAGTATTTT
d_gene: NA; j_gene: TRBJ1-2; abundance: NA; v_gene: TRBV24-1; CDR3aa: CATSDHRDGYTF; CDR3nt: TGTGCCACCAGTGATCACAGGGATGGCTACACCTTC
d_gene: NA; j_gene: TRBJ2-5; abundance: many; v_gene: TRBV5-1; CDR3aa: CASFRDPETQYF; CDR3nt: TGCGCCAGCTTCCGGGATCCGGAGACCCAGTACTTC